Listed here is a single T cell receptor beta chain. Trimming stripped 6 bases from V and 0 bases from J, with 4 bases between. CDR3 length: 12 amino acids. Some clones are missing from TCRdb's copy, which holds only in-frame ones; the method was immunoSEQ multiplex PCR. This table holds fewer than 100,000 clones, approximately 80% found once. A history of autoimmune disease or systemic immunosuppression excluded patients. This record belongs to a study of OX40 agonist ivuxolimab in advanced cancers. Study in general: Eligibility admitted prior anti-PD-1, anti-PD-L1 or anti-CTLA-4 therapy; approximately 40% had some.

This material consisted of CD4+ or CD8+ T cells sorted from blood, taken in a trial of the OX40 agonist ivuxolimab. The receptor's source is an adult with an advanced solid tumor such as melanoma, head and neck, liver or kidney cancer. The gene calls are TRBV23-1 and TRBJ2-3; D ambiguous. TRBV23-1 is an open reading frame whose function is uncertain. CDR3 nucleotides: TGCGCCAGCAGGCGGAGCACAGATACGCAGTATTTT. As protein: CASRRSTDTQYF.